One sample yielded the 29 T cell receptor beta chains listed below, sequenced in a study of cytomegalovirus exposure and HLA in healthy donors (dated by TCRdb to about 2017). Library preparation employed the immunoSEQ multiplex PCR assay. For the multiplex PCR, a mixture combining 60 forward primers for TCR Vbeta segments and 13 reverse primers for TCR Jbeta segments was used. In its TCRdb copy, this immuneACCESS table keeps in-frame sequences only and misses some clones. Where compared with another copy, unresolved V genes explain less than half of these, and the others have no known cause. Recorded for this sample are about 120,000 clones; over 70% of them occurred a single time. The leading ten clones occupy just under 3% of the sample. Specimen: PBMCs. These TCRs come from a middle-aged woman in good health and CMV-seropositive.

The CDR3 region has the DNA TGTGCCAGCAGAGACGCGGGCAGGCAAGAGACCCAGTACTTC. Its translation is CASRDAGRQETQYF. V is TRBV6-7 and J is TRBJ2-5; D perhaps matches TRBD2 (5 bases). TRBV6-7 is an ORF, with its function uncertain. V lost 6 bases to trimming and J lost 2 bases, with 13 bases between them. The CDR3 is 14 residues long.

The chain joins TRBV28 to TRBJ2-1, with TRBD1 as a possible D gene (5 bases). CDR3 length: 15 residues. Germline CDR1 reads MDHEN; CDR2 reads SYDVKM. Trimming shortened V by 4 bases and J by 4 bases, and 14 bases separated the two germline ends. The CDR3 is CASSSPSTAYNEQFF. The CDR3 nucleotides are TGTGCCAGCAGTTCCCCGTCGACAGCATACAATGAGCAGTTCTTC.

The chain has TRBV7-2 and TRBJ2-7; 12 nucleotides line up with TRBD2. This CDR3 spans 15 amino acids. J gave up 5 bases and V 5 bases, and 7 bases lay outside the gene matches. Per germline, CDR1 SGHTA and CDR2 FQGNSA. Written as DNA, the CDR3 is TGTGCCAGCAGCCCTAGCGGGAGGGCCGGCCACGAGCAGTACTTC. Protein: CASSPSGRAGHEQYF.

The V gene is TRBV14, the J gene TRBJ1-4; D remains unclear. The CDR3 sequence is 10 residues long. The V gene's germline CDR1 is SGHDN and CDR2 FVKESK. The V gene lost 9 bases and the J gene lost 5 bases, with 4 bases spanning the gap. CDR3 DNA sequence: TGTGCCAGTATCAATGAAAAACTGTTTTTT. This encodes CASINEKLFF.

V usage is TRBV7-9 and J usage is TRBJ1-2; the D gene is possibly TRBD1 (6 bases). The CDR3 extends over 14 amino acids. Trimming left V 6 bases short and J 2 bases short, with 13 bases between. Germline V gene lookup returns CDR1 SEHNR and CDR2 FQNEAQ (reference sequence). The CDR3 is CASRQGAENYGYTF. In DNA, the CDR3 is TGTGCCAGCAGACAGGGAGCGGAGAACTATGGCTACACCTTC.

In this sample, this clone turned up once. The gene calls are TRBV25-1 and TRBJ1-5; 10 bases are a match to TRBD1. V was pared by 4 bases and J by 1 base, with 7 bases of the junction left unmatched. Germline V gene sequence: CDR1 MGHDK, CDR2 SYGVNS. CDR3 length equals 17 residues. As DNA, the CDR3 is TGTGCCAGCAGTGCCCACACGGGACAGGGGAGCAATCAGCCCCAGCATTTT. The encoded protein is CASSAHTGQGSNQPQHF.

V is TRBV6-6 and J is TRBJ1-5, with unresolved D. The CDR3 covers 16 residues. Trimming left V 4 bases short and J 1 base short, with 14 bases between. The germline gives CDR1 MNHNY, CDR2 SVGAGI (reference sequence). The chain's CDR3 is CASSFGSGRSNQPQHF. The CDR3 coding sequence is TGTGCCAGCAGTTTTGGGAGCGGGCGCAGCAATCAGCCCCAGCATTTT.

The chain carries TRBV7-6 and TRBJ2-3, with unresolved D. Germline V gene data show CDR1 as SGHVS and CDR2 as FNYEAQ. V lost 0 bases to trimming and J lost 2 bases, with 3 bases between them. The CDR3 runs 13 residues. The CDR3 region is CASSLAVTDTQYF. The CDR3 region has the DNA TGTGCCAGCAGCTTAGCCGTCACAGATACGCAGTATTTT.

The genes are TRBV7-6 and TRBJ2-7; possible D gene TRBD2, 6 bases. Germline V lookup: CDR1 SGHVS, CDR2 FNYEAQ. The CDR3 runs to 16 residues. The ends were cut back, 1 base at V and 1 base at J, with 14 bases in the middle. CDR3 loop: CASSLGLAGQSYEQYF. The CDR3 nucleotides read TGTGCCAGCAGCTTAGGTCTGGCGGGGCAATCCTACGAGCAGTACTTC.

The chain has TRBV15 and TRBJ1-1, with D possibly matching TRBD1 (6 bases). Between the trimmed V and J ends, which lost 0 bases and 3 bases, there was a span of 14 bases. This CDR3 has 16 amino acids. Germline V gives CDR1 LNHNV, CDR2 YYDKDF (reference sequence). The DNA for the CDR3 is TGTGCCACCAGCAGAGATGTGGGGGCTATATACACTGAAGCTTTCTTT. Translated: CATSRDVGAIYTEAFF.

The chain joins TRBV28 to TRBJ2-7; 7 positions match TRBD1. CDR3 length: 14 residues. The germline gives CDR1 MDHEN, CDR2 SYDVKM. Trimming took 7 bases from V and 2 from J; bases not matched to a gene: 8. The CDR3 sequence: CASTSGTDTYEQYF. The CDR3 bases are TGTGCCAGCACCTCCGGGACAGATACCTACGAGCAGTACTTC.

On this clone itself: At the DNA level, this CDR3 is encoded by other sequences in the same sample as well. This chain uses TRBV7-9 with TRBJ2-7, with 10 bases matching TRBD1. The CDR3 covers 14 residues. The trim removed 4 bases at V and 4 bases at J, leaving 4 bases unmatched. CDR1 SEHNR and CDR2 FQNEAQ come from the germline V gene (reference sequence). The CDR3: CASSSRDRGYEQYF. In DNA form, the CDR3 reads TGTGCCAGCAGCTCCCGGGACAGGGGTTACGAGCAGTACTTC.

The V and J genes are TRBV4-3 and TRBJ1-6, with 11 positions matching TRBD1. V shed 0 bases and J 10 bases; nucleotides not matched to a gene: 2. The CDR3 consists of 15 residues. The germline CDR1 and CDR2 sequences are LGHNA and YSLEER. The CDR3 here is CASSQDGQGASPLHF. The CDR3 DNA is TGCGCCAGCAGCCAAGATGGACAGGGGGCATCACCCCTCCACTTT.

The gene calls are TRBV30 and TRBJ2-7, with 13 positions matching TRBD2. The CDR3 contains 15 residues. CDR1 and CDR2 from the germline V gene are GTSNPN and SVGIG (reference sequence). Unmatched junction bases numbered 4, after V lost 5 bases and J lost 0 bases. The chain's CDR3 is CAWGTSGTLSYEQYF. The CDR3 DNA is TGTGCCTGGGGGACTAGCGGGACCCTCTCCTACGAGCAGTACTTC.

This chain joins TRBV7-2 and TRBJ1-2; 9 bases align to TRBD1. The CDR3 spans 16 residues. Germline-derived CDR1 and CDR2 are SGHTA and FQGNSA. With 4 bases clipped from V and 2 bases from J, the junction kept 8 bases outside the gene matches. The CDR3 reads CASSSGTGILNYGYTF. In DNA, the CDR3 is TGTGCCAGCAGCTCCGGGACAGGGATTCTAAACTATGGCTACACCTTC. Looking up the rest from reference TRBV7-2 and TRBJ1-2 gives the full variable domain: GAGVSQSPSNKVTEKGKDVELRCDPISGHTALYWYRQSLGQGLEFLIYFQGNSAPDKSGLPSDRFSAERTGGSVSTLTIQRTQQEDSAVYLCASSSGTGILNYGYTFGSGTRLTVV.

CDR3 in amino acids: CASSPDSFNTEAFF. CDR3 DNA sequence: TGTGCCAGCAGTCCTGACAGCTTTAACACTGAAGCTTTCTTT. The chain recombines TRBV2 with TRBJ1-1, with D possibly being TRBD1 (5 bases). CDR3 length equals 14 residues. Germline CDR1 SNHLY, CDR2 FYNNEI. V lost 5 bases and J 2 bases, leaving 12 bases between the germline ends.

V usage is TRBV7-2 and J usage is TRBJ1-1, with TRBD1 as a possible D gene (6 bases). The CDR3 is 14 residues long. Germline CDR1 SGHTA, CDR2 FQGNSA. Trimming took off 5 bases at V and 4 bases at J, with 14 bases between the two ends. This CDR3 reads CASSPITGFTEAFF. The CDR3 coding sequence is TGTGCCAGCAGCCCAATTACAGGGTTCACTGAAGCTTTCTTT.

This clone is a singleton in its sample. The CDR3 DNA follows: TGTGCCACCAGCAGAGATCGTGGCAGTGGCTATGAAAAACTGTTTTTT. This sequence encodes CATSRDRGSGYEKLFF. The rearrangement joins TRBV15 to TRBJ1-4; unclear D gene. The CDR3 sequence is 16 residues long. Trimming removed 0 bases at V and 6 bases at J, with 14 bases between. Germline V lookup: CDR1 LNHNV, CDR2 YYDKDF (reference sequence).

CDR3 in DNA: TGTGCCAGCAGTTATGGGTCTAACAGCTTTGAAGCTTTCTTT. It yields the protein CASSYGSNSFEAFF. This sequence joins TRBV6-5 and TRBJ1-1; D remains ambiguous. The germline CDR1 and CDR2 sequences are MNHEY and SVGAGI. The CDR3 length is 14 residues. V shed 3 bases and J shed 7 bases, with 15 bases lying between them.

This clone was seen only once. This sequence joins TRBV7-6 and TRBJ1-1; D remains unclear. CDR3 size: 16 residues. Germline CDR1 is SGHVS and CDR2 is FNYEAQ. V was pared by 6 bases and J by 1 base, with 18 bases between. The chain's CDR3 is CASSPRPSLRNTEAFF. CDR3 nucleotides: TGTGCCAGCAGTCCCAGGCCGTCCTTGAGGAACACTGAAGCTTTCTTT.

This chain connects TRBV30 to TRBJ1-1; D is undetermined. CDR3 length: 16 residues. Germline V lookup: CDR1 GTSNPN, CDR2 SVGIG (reference sequence). Trimming shortened V by 5 bases and J by 4 bases, and 23 bases separated the two germline ends. Here the CDR3 DNA reads TGTGCCTGGGAGAATAACGTCGGTTCGGTTATCACTGAAGCTTTCTTT. Amino acid sequence: CAWENNVGSVITEAFF. The full variable domain, in which reference TRBV30 and TRBJ1-1 provide the parts outside the CDR3, is SQTIHQWPATLVQPVGSPLSLECTVEGTSNPNLYWYRQAAGRGLQLLFYSVGIGQISSEVPQNLSASRPQDRQFILSSKKLLLSDSGFYLCAWENNVGSVITEAFFGQGTRLTVV.

This clone was detected a few times. The chain joins TRBV10-3 to TRBJ2-5, with 11 positions matching TRBD1. The CDR3 loop spans 13 amino acids. V trimming: 10 bases; J trimming: 10 bases; junction bases outside the gene matches: 11. CDR1 is ENHRY, CDR2 SYGVKD, per germline. CDR3 DNA: TGTGCCACCCAGCCTGGGACAGGGGGAGACCAGTACTTC. This gives the protein CATQPGTGGDQYF.

The chain uses TRBV18 and TRBJ1-2; 12 bases match TRBD1. Trimming cost V 2 bases and J 8 bases; bases outside gene matches: 6. CDR1 and CDR2 (germline): KGHSH, LQKENI. The CDR3 sequence is 15 residues long. CDR3 sequence reads: CASSPSGQGAVGYTF. In nucleotides, the CDR3 is TGTGCCAGCTCACCATCGGGACAGGGGGCTGTAGGCTACACCTTC.

The chain uses TRBV7-3 and TRBJ2-6; 7 nucleotides match TRBD1. This CDR3 has 16 residues. The J segment lost 0 bases and the V segment lost 5 bases, leaving 4 bases of the junction unmatched. CDR1 is SGHTA, CDR2 FQGTGA, per germline. The CDR3 loop reads CASSLTGSSGANVLTF. The CDR3 region has the DNA TGTGCCAGCAGCCTGACAGGGAGCTCTGGGGCCAACGTCCTGACTTTC. The whole variable domain, filled in from reference TRBV7-3 and TRBJ2-6, reads GAGVSQTPSNKVTEKGKYVELRCDPISGHTALYWYRQSLGQGPEFLIYFQGTGAADDSGLPNDRFFAVRPEGSVSTLKIQRTERGDSAVYLCASSLTGSSGANVLTFGAGSRLTVL.

This rearrangement joins TRBV7-9 to TRBJ1-4; D is ambiguous. With 4 bases removed from V and 8 bases from J, the gap between germline ends came to 11 bases. Per germline, CDR1 SEHNR and CDR2 FQNEAQ (reference sequence). The CDR3 has 13 residues. The CDR3 nucleotides read TGTGCCAGCAGCTCGGGGTATGGGGAAAAACTGTTTTTT. Amino acid sequence: CASSSGYGEKLFF.

The rearrangement links TRBV4-3 to TRBJ2-7; TRBD1 agrees at 7 bases. The CDR3 is 13 residues long. V lost 2 bases to trimming and J lost 6 bases; unmatched junction nucleotides: 4. In germline, CDR1 is LGHNA, CDR2 YSLEER. Here the CDR3 DNA reads TGCGCCAGCAGCCAACGCCCAGGGGGCGAGCAGTACTTC. Protein product: CASSQRPGGEQYF.

The J gene is TRBJ1-1, the V gene TRBV5-1; 8 nucleotides match TRBD1. The CDR3 runs to 14 residues. Trimming took 2 bases from V and 5 from J; bases not matched to a gene: 5. Germline V lookup: CDR1 SGHRS, CDR2 YFSETQ. The CDR3: CASSLQGVDTEAFF. CDR3 nucleotide sequence: TGCGCCAGCAGCTTACAGGGGGTTGATACTGAAGCTTTCTTT.

There are a few counts of this clone. The chain carries TRBV7-2 and TRBJ1-1; unclear D gene. V was shortened by 5 bases and J by 0 bases, with 10 bases between the two germline ends. Germline V gene lookup returns CDR1 SGHTA and CDR2 FQGNSA. The CDR3 spans 14 residues. The CDR3: CASSPEWMNTEAFF. Here the CDR3 DNA reads TGTGCCAGCAGCCCGGAGTGGATGAACACTGAAGCTTTCTTT.

Worth noting for this clone: The sample carries other DNA sequences with the same CDR3. The chain has TRBV27 and TRBJ1-1; 7 nucleotides agree with TRBD1. There are 13 residues in the CDR3. The V segment lost 5 bases and the J segment 7 bases; nucleotides outside the gene matches: 7. From germline, CDR1 is MNHEY and CDR2 SMNVEV (reference sequence). CDR3 sequence: CASSPRTGLEAFF. CDR3 bases: TGTGCCAGCAGTCCGCGGACAGGACTTGAAGCTTTCTTT.